This TCR beta chain was obtained from a study of T cells in pancreatic ductal adenocarcinoma. Study results and limitations: Compared with tumor, blood showed more total productive templates and roughly 8-fold more clonotypes. Blood clonality (roughly 0.07) did not differ significantly from tumor (about 0.12). Tumor-versus-blood clonality comparisons may be biased toward lower tumor diversity. The resected pancreatic cancer cohort was biased toward the minority with early-stage disease.

The selected patients with pancreatic ductal adenocarcinoma had surgery but no neoadjuvant therapy. Comment on this clone: Its antigen is not identified.

V dropped 3 bases and J dropped 7 bases, with 12 bases sitting between them. CDR1 is MNHEY and CDR2 is SVGAGI in the germline V gene. CDR3 length equals 14 residues. Sequenced by immunoSEQ multiplex PCR; TCRdb stores in-frame clones only, minus some. The repertoire holds several thousand clones, with under 70% as singletons. The sequenced material came from pancreatic tumor tissue. V usage is TRBV6-5 and J usage is TRBJ1-4; a weak D match, TRBD1 (5 bases). The clonotype was recovered from a human donor with pancreatic ductal adenocarcinoma. The CDR3 spells CASSYVGPSEKLFF. CDR3 nucleotide sequence: TGTGCCAGCAGTTATGTGGGGCCGAGTGAAAAACTGTTTTTT.